The next 7 T cell receptor beta chains were all read from a single sample in a study of a mutant IDH1 vaccine in newly diagnosed glioma. Time point of the sample: week 35, safety follow-up. Each dose delivered 300 ug of mutant IDH1 20-mer peptide subcutaneously with imiquimod. TCRdb's table, derived via immunoSEQ multiplex PCR, lists solely in-frame clones and lacks some. The sample has about 27,000 clones, around 80% seen once. No antigen has been assigned to these receptors. The sequencing used PBMCs, collected from a glioma patient whose treatment included an IDH1 peptide vaccine. These receptors were collected from a man aged 45 to 65 with glioma.

The chain couples TRBV29-1 to TRBJ1-1; D is unresolved. V lost 6 bases and J 0 bases, leaving 5 bases between the germline ends. The CDR3 consists of 11 residues. From germline, CDR1 is SQVTM and CDR2 ANQGSEA. The CDR3 sequence is CSVELNTEAFF. The CDR3, as DNA: TGCAGCGTGGAGCTGAACACTGAAGCTTTCTTT.

The chain couples TRBV7-9 to TRBJ2-5; no reliable D call. V lost 1 base, J lost 5 bases, and 11 bases lay in between. This CDR3 is 14 amino acids long. Germline lookup yields CDR1 SEHNR and CDR2 FQNEAQ (reference sequence). CDR3 bases: TGTGCCAGCAGCTTAGACAACCAAATGGAGACCCAGTACTTC. Its translation is CASSLDNQMETQYF.

The rearrangement links TRBV10-3 to TRBJ2-5, with 13 bases lining up with TRBD2. In germline, CDR1 is ENHRY, CDR2 SYGVKD. The CDR3 has 16 residues. J lost 5 bases, V lost 5 bases, and 8 bases had no gene match. The CDR3, as DNA: TGTGCCATCAGTCCTCCCGGGACTAGCGGGGCGGAGACCCAGTACTTC. Translating gives CAISPPGTSGAETQYF.

This chain uses TRBV4-3 with TRBJ2-7; the D call may be TRBD1 or TRBD2 (5 bases each). The V gene's germline CDR1 is LGHNA and CDR2 YSLEER. The ends were cut back, 4 bases at V and 5 bases at J, with 18 bases in the middle. The CDR3 contains 15 residues. CDR3 coding DNA: TGCGCCAGCAGCCCGGGGCTAACGAAGGACCACGAGCAGTACTTC. Its translation is CASSPGLTKDHEQYF.

The chain has TRBV7-9 and TRBJ1-2; a possible D gene is TRBD1 (5 bases). In germline, CDR1 is SEHNR, CDR2 FQNEAQ (reference sequence). The CDR3 contains 14 residues. Between the trimmed V and J ends, which lost 4 bases and 1 base, there was a span of 10 bases. Here the CDR3 reads CASSYDSHNYGYTF. The DNA of the CDR3 is TGTGCCAGCAGCTACGACAGCCATAACTATGGCTACACCTTC. The full variable domain, rest sourced from reference TRBV7-9 and TRBJ1-2, is DTGVSQNPRHKITKRGQNVTFRCDPISEHNRLYWYRQTLGQGPEFLTYFQNEAQLEKSRLLSDRFSAERPKGSFSTLEIQRTEQGDSAMYLCASSYDSHNYGYTFGSGTRLTVV.

The chain links TRBV4-1 to TRBJ1-5, with D possibly being TRBD1 (5 bases). Germline V gene data show CDR1 as MGHRA and CDR2 as YSYEKL. The CDR3 spans 15 residues. With 4 bases removed from V and 4 bases from J, the gap between germline ends came to 14 bases. The CDR3 here is CASSRERWGNQPQHF. The CDR3 nucleotides read TGCGCCAGCAGCCGAGAGAGGTGGGGGAATCAGCCCCAGCATTTT.

The chain combines TRBV29-1 with TRBJ1-1; the D gene is possibly TRBD1 (6 bases). Germline V gene lookup returns CDR1 SQVTM and CDR2 ANQGSEA. CDR3 length: 14 amino acids. The ends were cut back, 5 bases at V and 0 bases at J, with 13 bases in the middle. The CDR3 is CSVCSGVLNTEAFF. The CDR3 DNA reads as TGCAGCGTTTGTTCAGGGGTCCTGAACACTGAAGCTTTCTTT.